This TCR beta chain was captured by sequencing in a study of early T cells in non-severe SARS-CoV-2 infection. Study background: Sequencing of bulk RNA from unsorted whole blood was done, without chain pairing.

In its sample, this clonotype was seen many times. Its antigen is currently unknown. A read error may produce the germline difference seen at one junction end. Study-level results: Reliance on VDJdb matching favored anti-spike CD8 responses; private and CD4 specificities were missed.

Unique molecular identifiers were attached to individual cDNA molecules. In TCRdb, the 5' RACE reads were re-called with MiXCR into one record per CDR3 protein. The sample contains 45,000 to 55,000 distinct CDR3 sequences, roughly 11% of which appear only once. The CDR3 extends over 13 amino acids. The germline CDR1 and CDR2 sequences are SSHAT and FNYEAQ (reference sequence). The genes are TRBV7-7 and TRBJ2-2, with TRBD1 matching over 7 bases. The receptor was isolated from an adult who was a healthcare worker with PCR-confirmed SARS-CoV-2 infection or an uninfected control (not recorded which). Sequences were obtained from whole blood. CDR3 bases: TGTGCTAGCAGCCCGACAGGGAGCGGGGAGCTGTTTTTT. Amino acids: CASSPTGSGELFF.